The source of this T cell receptor beta chain is a study of blood T cell repertoires in COVID-19. Sequencing used immunoSEQ multiplex PCR; TCRdb keeps in-frame clones, though not all of them. The data show 300,000 to 450,000 clones, with 89% seen just once and less than 3.5% held by the top ten. V was trimmed by 0 bases and J by 4 bases, leaving 12 bases between them. This CDR3 spans 15 amino acids. Germline V gene data show CDR1 as MNHNY and CDR2 as SVGAGI (reference sequence). The rearrangement links TRBV6-6 to TRBJ2-5, with no clear D. Input material: peripheral blood. The TCR originated in a woman aged 30 to 39 with COVID-19, enrolled during active disease. CDR3 sequence: CASSYSIESLETQYF. In DNA, the CDR3 is TGTGCCAGCAGTTACTCCATTGAAAGCCTAGAGACCCAGTACTTC.